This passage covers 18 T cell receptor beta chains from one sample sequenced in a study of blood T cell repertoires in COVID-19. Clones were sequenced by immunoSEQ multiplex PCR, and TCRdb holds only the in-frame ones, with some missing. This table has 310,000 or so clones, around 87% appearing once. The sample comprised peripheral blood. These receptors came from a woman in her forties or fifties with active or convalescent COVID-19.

CDR3 region: CAWSVDWQETQYF. CDR3 in DNA: TGTGCCTGGAGTGTAGACTGGCAAGAGACCCAGTACTTC. The rearrangement links TRBV30 to TRBJ2-5, with D hard to call. The CDR3 consists of 13 residues. Germline V CDR1 and CDR2: GTSNPN, SVGIG (reference sequence). The V and J ends lost 0 bases and 2 bases respectively, with 7 bases between them.

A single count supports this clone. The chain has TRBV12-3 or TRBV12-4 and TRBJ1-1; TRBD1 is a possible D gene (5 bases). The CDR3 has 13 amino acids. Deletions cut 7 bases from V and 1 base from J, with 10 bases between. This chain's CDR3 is CASTQDPNTEAFF. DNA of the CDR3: TGTGCCAGCACACAGGACCCGAACACTGAAGCTTTCTTT.

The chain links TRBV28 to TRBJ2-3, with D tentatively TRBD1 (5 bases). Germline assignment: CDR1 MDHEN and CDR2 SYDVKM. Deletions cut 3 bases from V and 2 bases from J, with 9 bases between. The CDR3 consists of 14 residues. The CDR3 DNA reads TGTGCCAGCAGTTTGCGCAGGGTCACAGATACGCAGTATTTT. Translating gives CASSLRRVTDTQYF. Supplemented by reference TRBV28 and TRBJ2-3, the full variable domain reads DVKVTQSSRYLVKRTGEKVFLECVQDMDHENMFWYRQDPGLGLRLIYFSYDVKMKEKGDIPEGYSVSREKKERFSLILESASTNQTSMYLCASSLRRVTDTQYFGPGTRLTVL.

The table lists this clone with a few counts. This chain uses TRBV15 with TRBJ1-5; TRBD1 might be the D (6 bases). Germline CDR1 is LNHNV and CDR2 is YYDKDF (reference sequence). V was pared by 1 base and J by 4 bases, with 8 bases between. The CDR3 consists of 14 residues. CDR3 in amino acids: CATSRVTGNQPQHF. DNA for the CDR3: TGTGCCACCAGCAGAGTGACAGGTAATCAGCCCCAGCATTTT.

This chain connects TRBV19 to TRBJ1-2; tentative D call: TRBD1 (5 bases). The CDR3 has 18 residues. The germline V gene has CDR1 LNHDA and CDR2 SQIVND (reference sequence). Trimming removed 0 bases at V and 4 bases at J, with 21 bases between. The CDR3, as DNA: TGTGCCAGTAGTATAGATCTTCGGGCAGGGCCCCTATCCTATGGCTACACCTTC. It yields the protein CASSIDLRAGPLSYGYTF.

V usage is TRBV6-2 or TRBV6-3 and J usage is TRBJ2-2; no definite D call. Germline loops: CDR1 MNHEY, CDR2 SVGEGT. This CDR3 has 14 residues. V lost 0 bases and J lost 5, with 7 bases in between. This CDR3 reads CASSYSYRTGELFF. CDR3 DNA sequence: TGTGCCAGCAGTTACTCCTATAGAACCGGGGAGCTGTTTTTT.

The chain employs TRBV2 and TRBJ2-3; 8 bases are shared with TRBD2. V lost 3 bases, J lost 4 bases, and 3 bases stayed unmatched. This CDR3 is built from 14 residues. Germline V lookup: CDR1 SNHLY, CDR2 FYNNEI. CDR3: CASSETGGPDTQYF. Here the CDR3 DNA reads TGTGCCAGCAGTGAGACGGGAGGGCCAGATACGCAGTATTTT.

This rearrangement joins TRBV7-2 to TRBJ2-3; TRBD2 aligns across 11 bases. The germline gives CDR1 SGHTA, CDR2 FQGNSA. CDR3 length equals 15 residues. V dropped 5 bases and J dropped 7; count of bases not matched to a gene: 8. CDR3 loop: CASSEELAGAYTQYF. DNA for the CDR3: TGTGCCAGCAGCGAAGAACTAGCGGGGGCCTATACGCAGTATTTT. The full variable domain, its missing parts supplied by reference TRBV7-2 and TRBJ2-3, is GAGVSQSPSNKVTEKGKDVELRCDPISGHTALYWYRQSLGQGLEFLIYFQGNSAPDKSGLPSDRFSAERTGGSVSTLTIQRTQQEDSAVYLCASSEELAGAYTQYFGPGTRLTVL.

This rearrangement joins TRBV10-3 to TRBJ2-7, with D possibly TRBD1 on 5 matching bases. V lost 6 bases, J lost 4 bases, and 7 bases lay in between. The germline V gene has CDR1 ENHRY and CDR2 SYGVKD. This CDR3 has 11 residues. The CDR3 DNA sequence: TGTGCCATCAGGGGGCAATACGAGCAGTACTTC. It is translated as CAIRGQYEQYF.

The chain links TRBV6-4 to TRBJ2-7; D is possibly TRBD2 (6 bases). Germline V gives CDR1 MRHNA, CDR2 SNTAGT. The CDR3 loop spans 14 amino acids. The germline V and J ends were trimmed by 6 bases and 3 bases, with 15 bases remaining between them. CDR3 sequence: CASRSASDYYEQYF. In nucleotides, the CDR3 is TGTGCCAGCAGGTCGGCTAGCGATTACTACGAGCAGTACTTC.

CDR3 loop: CASSYSGSYSYEQYF. CDR3 coding DNA: TGTGCCAGCAGTTACTCGGGCAGCTACTCCTACGAGCAGTACTTC. This chain links TRBV6-5 with TRBJ2-7; D unclear. Per the germline V gene, CDR1 is MNHEY and CDR2 is SVGAGI. The length of the CDR3 is 15 residues. The V and J ends lost 0 bases and 0 bases respectively, with 9 bases between them.

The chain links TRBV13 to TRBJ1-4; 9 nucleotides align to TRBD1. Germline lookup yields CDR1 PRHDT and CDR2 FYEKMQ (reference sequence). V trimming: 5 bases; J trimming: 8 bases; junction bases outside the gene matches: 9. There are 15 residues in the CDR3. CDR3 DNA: TGTGCCAGCAGCGAAAGGGACAGGGCGGGGGAAAAACTGTTTTTT. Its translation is CASSERDRAGEKLFF.

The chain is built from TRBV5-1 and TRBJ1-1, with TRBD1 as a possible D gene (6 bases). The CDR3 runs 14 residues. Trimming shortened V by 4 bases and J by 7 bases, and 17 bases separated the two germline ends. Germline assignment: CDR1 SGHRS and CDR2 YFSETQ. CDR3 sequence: CASSPPGHGVEAFF. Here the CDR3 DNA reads TGCGCCAGCAGCCCGCCGGGACACGGGGTTGAAGCTTTCTTT.

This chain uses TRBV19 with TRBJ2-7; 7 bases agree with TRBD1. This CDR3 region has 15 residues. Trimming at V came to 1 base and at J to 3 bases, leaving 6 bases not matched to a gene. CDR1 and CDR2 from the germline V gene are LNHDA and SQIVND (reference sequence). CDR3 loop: CASSIGAGGIYEQYF. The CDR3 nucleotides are TGTGCCAGTAGTATAGGGGCAGGGGGAATCTACGAGCAGTACTTC. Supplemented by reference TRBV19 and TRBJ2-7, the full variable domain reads DGGITQSPKYLFRKEGQNVTLSCEQNLNHDAMYWYRQDPGQGLRLIYYSQIVNDFQKGDIAEGYSVSREKKESFPLTVTSAQKNPTAFYLCASSIGAGGIYEQYFGPGTRLTVT.

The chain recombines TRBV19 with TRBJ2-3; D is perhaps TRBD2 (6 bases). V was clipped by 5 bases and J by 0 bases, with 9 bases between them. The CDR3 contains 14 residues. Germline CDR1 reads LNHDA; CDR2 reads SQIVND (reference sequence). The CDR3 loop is CASSRGRSTDTQYF. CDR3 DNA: TGTGCCAGTAGTCGGGGGAGGAGCACAGATACGCAGTATTTT.

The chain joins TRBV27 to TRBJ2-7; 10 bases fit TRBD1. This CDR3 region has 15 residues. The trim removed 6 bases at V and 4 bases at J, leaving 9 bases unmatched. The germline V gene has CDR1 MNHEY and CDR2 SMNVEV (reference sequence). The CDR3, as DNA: TGTGCCAGCAGATACGACAGGGGGCACACATACGAGCAGTACTTC. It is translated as CASRYDRGHTYEQYF.

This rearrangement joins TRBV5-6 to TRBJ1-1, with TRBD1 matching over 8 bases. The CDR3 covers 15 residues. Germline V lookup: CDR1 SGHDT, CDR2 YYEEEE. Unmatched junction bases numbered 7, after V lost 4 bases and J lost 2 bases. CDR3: CASSPKGQGNTEAFF. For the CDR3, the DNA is TGTGCCAGCAGCCCAAAAGGACAGGGAAACACTGAAGCTTTCTTT.

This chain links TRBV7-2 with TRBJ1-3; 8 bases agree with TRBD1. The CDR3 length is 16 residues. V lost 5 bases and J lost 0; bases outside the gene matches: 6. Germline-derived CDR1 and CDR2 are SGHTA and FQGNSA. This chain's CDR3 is CASSLGQVLSGNTIYF. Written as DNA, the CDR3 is TGTGCCAGCAGCCTGGGACAGGTCCTCTCTGGAAACACCATATATTTT.